Included here is one TCR beta chain sequence, with context. Its cognate antigen is unknown. The source of the sample is a study of cytomegalovirus exposure and HLA in healthy donors. Whole-study results and caveats: In vitro testing confirmed a few CMV-associated chains as specific for CMV antigens. 87-base-pair reads could not separate some V segments, including TRBV6-2 and TRBV6-3.

13 Jbeta primers and 60 Vbeta primers were used for the PCR. Clones were read by immunoSEQ multiplex PCR, and TCRdb kept only the in-frame ones, dropping some. The table lists tens of thousands of clones. This CDR3 contains 14 residues. V lost 2 bases to trimming and J lost 1 base, with 6 bases between them. Germline values: CDR1 KGHSH, CDR2 LQKENI. The sample taken for sequencing was PBMCs. The receptor comes from a male donor in good health and CMV-seronegative. The rearrangement uses TRBV18 and TRBJ1-5; D call uncertain. CDR3 protein: CASSPGPSNQPQHF. For the CDR3, the DNA is TGTGCCAGCTCACCAGGGCCCAGCAATCAGCCCCAGCATTTT. Together with reference TRBV18 and TRBJ1-5, the CDR3 gives the full variable domain: NAGVMQNPRHLVRRRGQEARLRCSPMKGHSHVYWYRQLPEEGLKFMVYLQKENIIDESGMPKERFSAEFPKEGPSILRIQQVVRGDSAAYFCASSPGPSNQPQHFGDGTRLSIL.